These 21 T cell receptor beta chains were all obtained from the same sample, sequenced in a study of CD8 T cells in ankylosing spondylitis (dated by TCRdb to about 2017). The library relied on 5' RACE. Sequenced using an Illumina HiSeq 2500. TCRdb ran its own pipeline on the public reads, namely fastp trimming at Q25 and MiXCR clone calling, and kept in-frame beta chains. Identical CDR3 proteins give one entry, which carries the most common genes and DNA. This sample is represented by 290,000 or so distinct CDR3 sequences; less than 25% of them were singletons. The ten most abundant clones make up roughly 3.4% of the sample. Material: blood, either unsorted or a sorted T cell fraction (not recorded which). These receptors were obtained from a female donor with ankylosing spondylitis or in good health (not recorded which).

The chain has TRBV14 and TRBJ2-6, with 7 bases matching TRBD2. Trimming took 5 bases from V and 1 from J; bases not matched to a gene: 26. Germline CDR1 and CDR2: SGHDN and FVKESK. This CDR3 has 23 residues. The CDR3 DNA follows: TGTGCCAGCAGCGCCTCGGCGAGGGAGGGCGGCGTAGAGATATTATCTGGGGCCAACGTCCTGACTTTC. Translating it yields CASSASAREGGVEILSGANVLTF.

This chain connects TRBV6-1 to TRBJ2-7; tentatively, D is TRBD1 or TRBD2 (5 bases each). There are 15 residues in the CDR3. CDR1 MNHNS and CDR2 SASEGT come from the germline V gene. With 6 bases removed from V and 4 bases from J, the gap between germline ends came to 19 bases. Here the CDR3 DNA reads TGTGCCAGCAGGACCCCCGTGGCAGGGAGTTACGAGCAGTACTTC. Translation gives CASRTPVAGSYEQYF.

Only a few counts were recorded for this clonotype. The chain couples TRBV4-3 to TRBJ1-1, with D possibly matching TRBD1 (5 bases). Germline CDR1 and CDR2: LGHNA and YSLEER. This CDR3 has 17 residues. The ends were cut back, 5 bases at V and 1 base at J, with 20 bases in the middle. The CDR3 reads CASSANHWGEGNTEAFF. The DNA of the CDR3 is TGCGCCAGCAGCGCCAACCACTGGGGCGAGGGGAACACTGAAGCTTTCTTT.

V gene TRBV20-1 combines with J gene TRBJ1-2; 8 nucleotides line up with TRBD1. V lost 6 bases to trimming and J lost 2 bases; unmatched junction nucleotides: 5. The germline V gene encodes CDR1 DFQATT and CDR2 SNEGSKA (reference sequence). The CDR3 is 13 residues long. CDR3 in amino acids: CSARTGLNYGYTF. The CDR3 region has the DNA TGCAGTGCGAGGACAGGGCTCAACTATGGCTACACCTTC.

The CDR3 coding sequence is TGTGCCAGCAGTGTCACAGGGGTAGGCACTGAAGCTTTCTTT. It yields the protein CASSVTGVGTEAFF. The chain employs TRBV25-1 and TRBJ1-1, with 7 positions matching TRBD1. CDR3 length: 14 amino acids. V shed 4 bases and J 4 bases; nucleotides not matched to a gene: 6. Germline assignment: CDR1 MGHDK and CDR2 SYGVNS.

This chain joins TRBV11-2 and TRBJ1-2; no definite D call. Per the germline V gene, CDR1 is SGHAT and CDR2 is FQNNGV. This CDR3 comprises 12 residues. V lost 5 bases, J lost 4 bases, and 8 bases lay in between. CDR3 amino acids: CASSVTPYGYTF. The CDR3 DNA reads as TGTGCCAGCAGCGTTACACCCTATGGCTACACCTTC.

In its sample, this clonotype was seen many times. The gene calls are TRBV12-3 or TRBV12-4 and TRBJ1-5; 7 nucleotides align to TRBD1. V lost 5 bases and J lost 2; bases outside the gene matches: 6. There are 15 residues in the CDR3. The DNA for the CDR3 is TGTGCCAGCAGTCCTCACAGGGGCCGCAATCAGCCCCAGCATTTT. Protein: CASSPHRGRNQPQHF.

V usage is TRBV4-3 and J usage is TRBJ2-3, with D possibly TRBD1 on 7 matching bases. CDR3 length: 15 residues. Germline CDR1 reads LGHNA; CDR2 reads YSLEER. Trimming took off 0 bases at V and 5 bases at J, with 12 bases between the two ends. The CDR3 nucleotides read TGCGCCAGCAGCCAAGACGCCAGGGGGGTAGATACGCAGTATTTT. Encoded protein: CASSQDARGVDTQYF.

This rearrangement joins TRBV5-1 to TRBJ1-1; TRBD1 is a possible D gene (6 bases). V was shortened by 4 bases and J by 3 bases, with 16 bases between the two germline ends. Germline loops: CDR1 SGHRS, CDR2 YFSETQ. This CDR3 region has 15 residues. CDR3 sequence: CASSNNRVLDTEAFF. The CDR3 nucleotides read TGCGCCAGCAGCAACAACAGGGTATTGGACACTGAAGCTTTCTTT.

This clonotype turned up a few times. This chain connects TRBV12-3 or TRBV12-4 to TRBJ2-5; D may match TRBD1 or TRBD2 (5 bases each). The CDR3 has 13 residues. Trimming removed 2 bases at V and 3 bases at J, with 7 bases between. CDR3 nucleotides: TGTGCCAGCAGTTTATGGGGGAAAGAGACCCAGTACTTC. This codes for CASSLWGKETQYF.

The chain links TRBV28 to TRBJ1-1, with D perhaps TRBD1 (6 bases). The CDR3 length is 14 residues. Trimming removed 3 bases from V and 3 bases from J, with 11 bases in between. Germline V gene lookup returns CDR1 MDHEN and CDR2 SYDVKM. CDR3 sequence reads: CASSLTGGHTEAFF. Written as DNA, the CDR3 is TGTGCCAGCAGTTTGACAGGAGGCCACACTGAAGCTTTCTTT.

The chain combines TRBV21-1 with TRBJ2-7; TRBD1, the table's D call, lacks a check against the DNA. TRBV21-1 is an annotated pseudogene. This CDR3 contains 14 residues. CDR3 protein: CASIPRTAIYEQYF. The DNA of the CDR3 is TGTGCCAGCATCCCACGGACAGCCATCTACGAGCAGTACTTC.

The chain is built from TRBV29-1 and TRBJ2-3; D remains unclear. Germline CDR1 reads SQVTM; CDR2 reads ANQGSEA. Trimming took off 2 bases at V and 0 bases at J, with 9 bases between the two ends. The CDR3 has 14 amino acids. The CDR3 loop reads CSVELITSTDTQYF. CDR3 sequence (DNA): TGCAGCGTTGAACTCATAACTAGCACAGATACGCAGTATTTT.

In this sample, this clonotype turned up a few times. The J gene is TRBJ2-3, the V gene TRBV20-1, with 10 bases matching TRBD2. CDR3 size: 16 residues. CDR1 DFQATT and CDR2 SNEGSKA come from the germline V gene (reference sequence). V gave up 3 bases and J gave up 4 bases; unmatched junction bases: 10. The CDR3, as DNA: TGCAGTGCTAGTCCCGGTAGCGGGAGGCGGCCAGATACGCAGTATTTT. This codes for CSASPGSGRRPDTQYF.

This rearrangement joins TRBV7-9 to TRBJ2-3; TRBD2 is a possible D gene (6 bases). CDR3 length equals 15 residues. The V end lost 5 bases, the J end lost 4 bases, and 16 bases lay between the germline ends. Germline values: CDR1 SEHNR, CDR2 FQNEAQ (reference sequence). DNA of the CDR3: TGTGCCAGCAGCCCCATCCGGGAGAGGCCAGATACGCAGTATTTT. The encoded protein is CASSPIRERPDTQYF.

This clonotype was counted once. This chain links TRBV7-8 with TRBJ2-3; maybe TRBD2 (6 bases). Germline values: CDR1 SGHVS, CDR2 FQNEAQ. There are 15 residues in the CDR3. Trimming stripped 5 bases from V and 3 bases from J, with 15 bases between. The CDR3 spells CASSRDSRGTDTQYF. The CDR3 nucleotides read TGTGCCAGCAGCCGTGACTCCCGGGGGACAGATACGCAGTATTTT.

This clonotype was counted at least ten times. This chain joins TRBV10-3 and TRBJ2-1; 7 bases line up with TRBD2. Germline lookup yields CDR1 ENHRY and CDR2 SYGVKD. CDR3 length: 16 amino acids. V lost 1 base to trimming and J lost 3 bases; unmatched junction nucleotides: 6. DNA for the CDR3: TGTGCCATCAGTGAGTTAGGGGAGGGAGGCTACAATGAGCAGTTCTTC. It codes for CAISELGEGGYNEQFF.

The chain joins TRBV12-3 or TRBV12-4 to TRBJ2-1; D possibly uses TRBD1 or TRBD2 (5 bases each). V was cut by 4 bases and J by 10 bases, with 14 bases left in between. This CDR3 is 13 amino acids long. The DNA of the CDR3 is TGTGCCAGCAGTTCCTCTAGGGACGGGGAGCAGTTCTTC. This encodes CASSSSRDGEQFF.

This clonotype has a handful of counts. The chain uses TRBV7-2 and TRBJ2-5; D may be TRBD2 (5 bases). The length of the CDR3 is 15 residues. Germline V CDR1 and CDR2: SGHTA, FQGNSA. V dropped 5 bases and J dropped 2 bases, with 15 bases sitting between them. The CDR3 protein is CASSPGSGLQETQYF. In DNA form, the CDR3 reads TGTGCCAGCAGCCCGGGATCAGGACTTCAAGAGACCCAGTACTTC. Filled out from reference TRBV7-2 and TRBJ2-5, the complete variable domain reads GAGVSQSPSNKVTEKGKDVELRCDPISGHTALYWYRQSLGQGLEFLIYFQGNSAPDKSGLPSDRFSAERTGGSVSTLTIQRTQQEDSAVYLCASSPGSGLQETQYFGPGTRLLVL.

The chain uses TRBV2 and TRBJ2-1; D may be TRBD1 (5 bases). V dropped 1 base and J dropped 3 bases, with 10 bases sitting between them. The CDR3 has 15 amino acids. Germline V gives CDR1 SNHLY, CDR2 FYNNEI. CDR3: CASSEVGHHYNEQFF. CDR3 bases: TGTGCCAGCAGTGAAGTTGGACATCACTACAATGAGCAGTTCTTC. The variable domain in full, with the rest retrieved from reference TRBV2 and TRBJ2-1, is EPEVTQTPSHQVTQMGQEVILRCVPISNHLYFYWYRQILGQKVEFLVSFYNNEISEKSEIFDDQFSVERPDGSNFTLKIRSTKLEDSAMYFCASSEVGHHYNEQFFGPGTRLTVL.

The chain couples TRBV5-8 to TRBJ2-5; TRBD1 might be the D (6 bases). The CDR3 contains 15 residues. The ends were cut back, 1 base at V and 3 bases at J, with 13 bases in the middle. CDR1 SGHTS and CDR2 YDEGEE come from the germline V gene. CDR3 sequence reads: CASSLRQGIKETQYF. The CDR3 nucleotides are TGTGCCAGCAGCTTGCGCCAGGGGATAAAAGAGACCCAGTACTTC.